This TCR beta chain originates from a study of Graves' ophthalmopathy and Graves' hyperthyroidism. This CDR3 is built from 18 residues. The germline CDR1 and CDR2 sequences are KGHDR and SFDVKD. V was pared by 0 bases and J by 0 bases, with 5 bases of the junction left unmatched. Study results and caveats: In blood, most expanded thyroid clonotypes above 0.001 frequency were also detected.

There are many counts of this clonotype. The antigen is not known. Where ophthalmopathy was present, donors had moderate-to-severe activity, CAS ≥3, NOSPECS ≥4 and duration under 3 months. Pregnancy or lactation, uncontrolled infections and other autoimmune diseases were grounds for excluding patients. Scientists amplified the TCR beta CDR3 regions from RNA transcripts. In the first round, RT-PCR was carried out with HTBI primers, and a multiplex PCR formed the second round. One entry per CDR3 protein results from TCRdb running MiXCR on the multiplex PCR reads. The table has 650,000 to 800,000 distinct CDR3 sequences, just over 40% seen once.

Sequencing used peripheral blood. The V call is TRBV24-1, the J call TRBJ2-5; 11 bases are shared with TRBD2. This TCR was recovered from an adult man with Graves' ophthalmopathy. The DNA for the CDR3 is TGTGCCACCAGTGATTTGCACCCTAGCGGGGGGCACCAAGAGACCCAGTACTTC. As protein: CATSDLHPSGGHQETQYF.